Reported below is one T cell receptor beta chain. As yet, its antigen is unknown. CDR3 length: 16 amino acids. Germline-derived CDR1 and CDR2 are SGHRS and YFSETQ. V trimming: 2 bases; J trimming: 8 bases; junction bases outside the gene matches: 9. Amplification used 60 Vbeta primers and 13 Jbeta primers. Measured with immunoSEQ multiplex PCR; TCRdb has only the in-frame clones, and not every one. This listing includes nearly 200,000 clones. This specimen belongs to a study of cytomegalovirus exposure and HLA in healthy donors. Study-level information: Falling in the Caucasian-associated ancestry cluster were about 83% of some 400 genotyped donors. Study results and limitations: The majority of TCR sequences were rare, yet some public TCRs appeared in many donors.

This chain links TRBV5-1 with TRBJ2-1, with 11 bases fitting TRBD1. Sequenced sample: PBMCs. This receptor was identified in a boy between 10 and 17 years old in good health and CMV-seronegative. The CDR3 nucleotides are TGCGCCAGCAGCTTCCGGACAGGGGGCGCTGGGGATGAGCAGTTCTTC. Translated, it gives CASSFRTGGAGDEQFF. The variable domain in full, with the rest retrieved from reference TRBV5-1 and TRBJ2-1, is KAGVTQTPRYLIKTRGQQVTLSCSPISGHRSVSWYQQTPGQGLQFLFEYFSETQRNKGNFPGRFSGRQFSNSRSEMNVSTLELGDSALYLCASSFRTGGAGDEQFFGPGTRLTVL.